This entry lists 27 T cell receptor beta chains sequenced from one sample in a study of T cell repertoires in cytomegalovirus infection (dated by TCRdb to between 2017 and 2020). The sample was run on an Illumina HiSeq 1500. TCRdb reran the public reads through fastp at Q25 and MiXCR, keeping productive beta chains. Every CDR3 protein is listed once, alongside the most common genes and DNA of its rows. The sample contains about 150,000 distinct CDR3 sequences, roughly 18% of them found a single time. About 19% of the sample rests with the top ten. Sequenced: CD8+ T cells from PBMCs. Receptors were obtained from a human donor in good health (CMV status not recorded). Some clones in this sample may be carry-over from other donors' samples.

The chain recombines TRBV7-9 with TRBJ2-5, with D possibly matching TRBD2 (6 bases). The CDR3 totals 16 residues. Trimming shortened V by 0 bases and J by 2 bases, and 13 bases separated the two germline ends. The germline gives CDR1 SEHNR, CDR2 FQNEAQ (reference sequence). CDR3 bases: TGTGCCAGCAGCTTAGCGAGTAGCGGATTACAAGAGACCCAGTACTTC. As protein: CASSLASSGLQETQYF.

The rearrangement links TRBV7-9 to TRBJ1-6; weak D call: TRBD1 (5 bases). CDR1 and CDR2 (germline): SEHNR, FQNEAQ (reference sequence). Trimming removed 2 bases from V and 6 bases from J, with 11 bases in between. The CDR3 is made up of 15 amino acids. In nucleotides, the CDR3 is TGTGCCAGCAGCTTACCTCCGGGGCTTAATTCACCCCTCCACTTT. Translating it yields CASSLPPGLNSPLHF.

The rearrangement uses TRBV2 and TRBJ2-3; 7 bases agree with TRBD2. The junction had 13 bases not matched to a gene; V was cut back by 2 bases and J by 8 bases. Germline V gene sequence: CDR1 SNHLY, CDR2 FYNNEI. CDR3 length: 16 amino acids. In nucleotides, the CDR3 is TGTGCCAGCAGTGAAAGGGGCGGGGGTATATTAAGTACGCAGTATTTT. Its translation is CASSERGGGILSTQYF. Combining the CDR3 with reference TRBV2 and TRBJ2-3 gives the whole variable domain EPEVTQTPSHQVTQMGQEVILRCVPISNHLYFYWYRQILGQKVEFLVSFYNNEISEKSEIFDDQFSVERPDGSNFTLKIRSTKLEDSAMYFCASSERGGGILSTQYFGPGTRLTVL.

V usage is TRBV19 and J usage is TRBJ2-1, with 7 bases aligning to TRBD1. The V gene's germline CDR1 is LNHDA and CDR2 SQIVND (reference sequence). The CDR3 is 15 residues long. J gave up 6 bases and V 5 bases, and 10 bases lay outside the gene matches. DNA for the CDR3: TGTGCCAGTAGTTTCGGACAGGCCACCTTCAATGAGCAGTTCTTC. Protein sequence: CASSFGQATFNEQFF.

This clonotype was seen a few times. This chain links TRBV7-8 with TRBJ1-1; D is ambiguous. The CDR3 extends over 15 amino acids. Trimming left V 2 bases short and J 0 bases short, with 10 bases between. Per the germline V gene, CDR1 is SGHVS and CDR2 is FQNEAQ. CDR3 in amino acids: CASSLRATLNTEAFF. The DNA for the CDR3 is TGTGCCAGCAGCTTAAGGGCCACTTTGAACACTGAAGCTTTCTTT.

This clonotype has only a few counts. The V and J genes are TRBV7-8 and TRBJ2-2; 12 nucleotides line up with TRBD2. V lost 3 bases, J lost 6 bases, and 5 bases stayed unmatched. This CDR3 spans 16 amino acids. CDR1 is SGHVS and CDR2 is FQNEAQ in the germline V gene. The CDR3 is CASSFASGRAAGELFF. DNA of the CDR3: TGTGCCAGCAGCTTCGCTAGCGGGAGGGCGGCCGGGGAGCTGTTTTTT.

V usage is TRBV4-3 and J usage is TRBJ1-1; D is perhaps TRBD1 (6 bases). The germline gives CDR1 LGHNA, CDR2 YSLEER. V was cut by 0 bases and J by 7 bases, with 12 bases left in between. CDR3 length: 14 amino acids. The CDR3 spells CASSQDTGPSEAFF. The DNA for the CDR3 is TGCGCCAGCAGCCAAGATACAGGGCCCAGTGAAGCTTTCTTT.

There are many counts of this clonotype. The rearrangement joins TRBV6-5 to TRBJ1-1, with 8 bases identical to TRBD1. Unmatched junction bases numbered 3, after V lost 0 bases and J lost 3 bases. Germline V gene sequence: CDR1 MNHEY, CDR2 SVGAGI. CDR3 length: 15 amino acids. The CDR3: CASSYSGQGYTEAFF. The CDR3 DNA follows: TGTGCCAGCAGTTACTCCGGACAGGGATACACTGAAGCTTTCTTT.

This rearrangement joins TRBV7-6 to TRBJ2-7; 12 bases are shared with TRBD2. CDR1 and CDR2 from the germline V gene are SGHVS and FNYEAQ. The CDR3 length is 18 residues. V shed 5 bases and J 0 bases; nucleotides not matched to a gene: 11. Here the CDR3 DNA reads TGTGCCAGCAGCCCCGAATCTAGCGGGAGGGCCCCCTCCTACGAGCAGTACTTC. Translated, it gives CASSPESSGRAPSYEQYF.

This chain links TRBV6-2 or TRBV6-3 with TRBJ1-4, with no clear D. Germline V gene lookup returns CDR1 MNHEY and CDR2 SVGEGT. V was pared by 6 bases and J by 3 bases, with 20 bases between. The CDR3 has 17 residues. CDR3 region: CASSQAGSGRPNEKLFF. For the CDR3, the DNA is TGTGCCAGCAGCCAGGCGGGCAGCGGACGACCTAATGAAAAACTGTTTTTT.

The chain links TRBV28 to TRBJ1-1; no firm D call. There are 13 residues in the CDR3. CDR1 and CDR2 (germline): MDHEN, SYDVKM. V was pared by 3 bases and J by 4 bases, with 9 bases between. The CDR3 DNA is TGTGCCAGCAGTTTTTGGGGTGGCACTGAAGCTTTCTTT. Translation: CASSFWGGTEAFF.

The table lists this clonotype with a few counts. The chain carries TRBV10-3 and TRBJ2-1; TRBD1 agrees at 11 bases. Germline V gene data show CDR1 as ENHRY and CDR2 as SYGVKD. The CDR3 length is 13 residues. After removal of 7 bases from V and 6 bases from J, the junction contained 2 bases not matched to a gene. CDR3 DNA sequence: TGTGCCATCAAAGGGACAGGGGGCAATGAGCAGTTCTTC. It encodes CAIKGTGGNEQFF.

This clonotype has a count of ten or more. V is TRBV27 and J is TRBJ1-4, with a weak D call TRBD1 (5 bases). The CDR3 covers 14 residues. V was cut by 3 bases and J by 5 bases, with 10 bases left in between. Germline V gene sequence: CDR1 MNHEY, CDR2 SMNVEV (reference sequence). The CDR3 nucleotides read TGTGCCAGCAGTTTCCGGGACCCGAATGAAAAACTGTTTTTT. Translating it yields CASSFRDPNEKLFF.

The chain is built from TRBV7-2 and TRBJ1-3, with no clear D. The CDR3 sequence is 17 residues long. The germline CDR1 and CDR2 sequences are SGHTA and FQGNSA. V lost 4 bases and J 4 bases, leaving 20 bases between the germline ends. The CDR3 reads CASSSTLFPGSGNTIYF. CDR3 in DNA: TGTGCCAGCAGCTCAACTCTCTTTCCGGGATCAGGAAACACCATATATTTT.

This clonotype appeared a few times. CDR3 region: CASSKEGNSNQPQHF. The CDR3 DNA sequence: TGTGCCAGCAGCAAAGAGGGCAATAGCAATCAGCCCCAGCATTTT. This sequence joins TRBV12-3 or TRBV12-4 and TRBJ1-5, with no clear D. The CDR3 is 15 residues long. Trimming took off 6 bases at V and 0 bases at J, with 12 bases between the two ends.

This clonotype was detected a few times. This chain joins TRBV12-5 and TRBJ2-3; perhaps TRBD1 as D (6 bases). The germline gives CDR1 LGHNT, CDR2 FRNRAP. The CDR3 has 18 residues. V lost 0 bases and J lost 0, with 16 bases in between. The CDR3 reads CASGLVFSGTRSTDTQYF. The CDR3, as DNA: TGTGCTAGTGGTTTGGTATTCTCCGGGACACGCAGCACAGATACGCAGTATTTT.

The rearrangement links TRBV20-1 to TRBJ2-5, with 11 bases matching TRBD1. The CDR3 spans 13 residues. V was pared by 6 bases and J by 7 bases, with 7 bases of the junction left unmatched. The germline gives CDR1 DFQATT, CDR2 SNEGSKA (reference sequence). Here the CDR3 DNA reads TGCAGTGCGAGGGGGACAGGGGGACGGACCCAGTACTTC. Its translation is CSARGTGGRTQYF.

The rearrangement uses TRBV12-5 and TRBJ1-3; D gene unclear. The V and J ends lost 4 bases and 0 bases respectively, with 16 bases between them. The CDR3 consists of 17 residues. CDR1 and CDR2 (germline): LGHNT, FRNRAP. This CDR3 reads CASGSPSQLSSGNTIYF. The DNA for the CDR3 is TGTGCTAGTGGTTCCCCGTCCCAACTGAGCTCTGGAAACACCATATATTTT.

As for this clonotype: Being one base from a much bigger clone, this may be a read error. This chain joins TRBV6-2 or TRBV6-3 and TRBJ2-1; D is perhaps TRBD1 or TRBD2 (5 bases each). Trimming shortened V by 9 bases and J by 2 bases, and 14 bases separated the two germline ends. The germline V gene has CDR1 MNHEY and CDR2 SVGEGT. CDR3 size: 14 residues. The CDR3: CARDSGAPYNEQFF. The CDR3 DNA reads TGTGCCAGAGACAGCGGAGCGCCCTACAATGAGCAGTTCTTC.

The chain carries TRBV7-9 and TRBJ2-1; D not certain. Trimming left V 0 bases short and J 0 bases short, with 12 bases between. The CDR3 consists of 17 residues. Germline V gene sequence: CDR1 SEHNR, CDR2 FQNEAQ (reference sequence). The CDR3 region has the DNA TGTGCCAGCAGCTTAGCGACTCTTGAGAGCTCCTACAATGAGCAGTTCTTC. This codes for CASSLATLESSYNEQFF.

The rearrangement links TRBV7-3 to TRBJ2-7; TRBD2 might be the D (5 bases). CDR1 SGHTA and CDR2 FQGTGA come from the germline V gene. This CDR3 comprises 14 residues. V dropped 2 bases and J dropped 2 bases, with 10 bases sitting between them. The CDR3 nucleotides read TGTGCCAGCAGCTTATTCGGAGGCGCCTACGAGCAGTACTTC. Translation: CASSLFGGAYEQYF.

The CDR3 region has the DNA TGTGCCAGCAGCACAACAGGTGGGCTAGCCACAGATACGCAGTATTTT. This codes for CASSTTGGLATDTQYF. The chain is built from TRBV12-3 or TRBV12-4 and TRBJ2-3; the D call may be TRBD1 or TRBD2 (5 bases each). This CDR3 comprises 16 residues. Trimming left V 6 bases short and J 2 bases short, with 18 bases between.

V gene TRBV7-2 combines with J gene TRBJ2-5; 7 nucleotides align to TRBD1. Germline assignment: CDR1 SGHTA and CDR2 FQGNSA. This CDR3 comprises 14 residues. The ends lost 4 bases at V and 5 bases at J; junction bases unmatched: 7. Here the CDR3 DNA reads TGTGCCAGCAGCTCACGGACAGGACGGGAGACCCAGTACTTC. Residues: CASSSRTGRETQYF.

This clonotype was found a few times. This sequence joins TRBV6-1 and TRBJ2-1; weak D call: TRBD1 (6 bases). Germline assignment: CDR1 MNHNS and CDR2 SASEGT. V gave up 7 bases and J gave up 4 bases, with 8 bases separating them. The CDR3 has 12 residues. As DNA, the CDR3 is TGTGCCAGCACGCAGGGGTACAATGAGCAGTTCTTC. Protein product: CASTQGYNEQFF.

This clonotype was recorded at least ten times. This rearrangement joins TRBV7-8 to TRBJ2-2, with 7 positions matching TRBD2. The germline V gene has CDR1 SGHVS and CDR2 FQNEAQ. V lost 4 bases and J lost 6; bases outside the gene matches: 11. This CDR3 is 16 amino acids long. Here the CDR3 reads CASSSAGVDSAGELFF. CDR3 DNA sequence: TGTGCCAGCAGCTCCGCGGGAGTCGACTCAGCCGGGGAGCTGTTTTTT.

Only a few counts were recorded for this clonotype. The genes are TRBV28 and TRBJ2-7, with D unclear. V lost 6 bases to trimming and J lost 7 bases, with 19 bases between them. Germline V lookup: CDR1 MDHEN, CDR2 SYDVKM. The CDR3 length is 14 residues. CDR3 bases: TGTGCCAGCAGCCCCCTGGGCAGCCCCAAGGAGCAGTACTTC. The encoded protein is CASSPLGSPKEQYF.

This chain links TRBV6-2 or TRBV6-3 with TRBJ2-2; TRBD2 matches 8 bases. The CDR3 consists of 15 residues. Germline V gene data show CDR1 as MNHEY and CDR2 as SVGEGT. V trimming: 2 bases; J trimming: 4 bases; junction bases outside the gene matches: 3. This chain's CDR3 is CASSYVSGGTGELFF. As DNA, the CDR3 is TGTGCCAGCAGTTACGTCAGCGGGGGCACCGGGGAGCTGTTTTTT.